This T cell receptor beta chain appears in the sequencing data of a study of T cells in Graves' hyperthyroidism and ophthalmopathy. Comments on this clonotype: Antigen unknown.

RNA transcripts yielded amplified TCR beta CDR3 regions. Researchers ran a first-round RT-PCR on the TCR CDR3 using the HTBI primer set. Using its own MiXCR run on the multiplex PCR reads, TCRdb lists one record per CDR3 protein. The table records approximately 700,000 distinct CDR3 sequences, roughly 17% of them present only once. The authors obtained PBMCs from around 11 ml of fresh peripheral blood. CDR1 MRHNA and CDR2 SNTAGT come from the germline V gene. Trimming took 5 bases from V and 6 from J; bases not matched to a gene: 16. The CDR3 is 17 amino acids. Findings and caveats of the study: Most expanded thyroid clonotypes above 0.001 recurred in blood.

The V gene is TRBV6-4, the J gene TRBJ2-5, with 9 bases lining up with TRBD2. This TCR derives from a man between 18 and 29 years old with Graves' hyperthyroidism. The sequencing sample was made of blood. In DNA, the CDR3 is TGTGCCAGCAGTATCCTTAGCGGGAGTGCCGGACGGAAGACCCAGTACTTC. Translating it yields CASSILSGSAGRKTQYF.